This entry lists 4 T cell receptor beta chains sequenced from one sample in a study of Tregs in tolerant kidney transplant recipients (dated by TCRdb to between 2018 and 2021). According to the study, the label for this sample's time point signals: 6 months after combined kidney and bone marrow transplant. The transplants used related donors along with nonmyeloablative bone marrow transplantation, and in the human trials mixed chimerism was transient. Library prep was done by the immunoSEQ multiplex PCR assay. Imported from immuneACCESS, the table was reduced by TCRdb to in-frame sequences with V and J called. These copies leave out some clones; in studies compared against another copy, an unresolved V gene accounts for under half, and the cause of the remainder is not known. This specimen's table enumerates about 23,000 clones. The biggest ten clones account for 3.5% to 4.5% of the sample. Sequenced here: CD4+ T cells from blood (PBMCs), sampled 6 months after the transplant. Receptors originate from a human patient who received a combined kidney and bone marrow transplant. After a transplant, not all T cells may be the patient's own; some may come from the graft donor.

CDR3 DNA (partial): TGCAGCGTTGAAGATAGGGTGTATGGC. The encoded protein is CSVEDRVYG. The CDR3 reads in full as CSVEDRVYGYTF. This chain joins TRBV29-1 and TRBJ1-2; D unclear. The observed sequence ends 3 residues before the CDR3 terminus, with the missing tail filled in from the germline J gene. Trimming removed 0 bases at V and 5 bases at J, with 7 bases between. Germline values: CDR1 SQVTM, CDR2 ANQGSEA. The CDR3 is 12 residues long.

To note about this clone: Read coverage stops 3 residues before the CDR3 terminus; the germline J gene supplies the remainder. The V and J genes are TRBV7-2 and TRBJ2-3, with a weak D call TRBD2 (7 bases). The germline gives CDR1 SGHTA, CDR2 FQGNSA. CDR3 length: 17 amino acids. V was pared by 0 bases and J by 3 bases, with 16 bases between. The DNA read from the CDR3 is TGTGCCAGCAGCTTAGCGCGGGGGCGAGGATGGACAGATACG. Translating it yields CASSLARGRGWTDT. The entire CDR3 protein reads CASSLARGRGWTDTQYF.

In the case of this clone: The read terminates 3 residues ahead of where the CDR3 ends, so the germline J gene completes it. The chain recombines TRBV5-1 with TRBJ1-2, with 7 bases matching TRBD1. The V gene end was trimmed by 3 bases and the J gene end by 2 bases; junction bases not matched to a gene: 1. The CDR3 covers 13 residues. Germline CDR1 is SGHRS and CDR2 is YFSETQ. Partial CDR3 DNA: TGCGCCAGCAGCTCGACAGGGAACTATGGC. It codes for CASSSTGNYG. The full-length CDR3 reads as CASSSTGNYGYTF.

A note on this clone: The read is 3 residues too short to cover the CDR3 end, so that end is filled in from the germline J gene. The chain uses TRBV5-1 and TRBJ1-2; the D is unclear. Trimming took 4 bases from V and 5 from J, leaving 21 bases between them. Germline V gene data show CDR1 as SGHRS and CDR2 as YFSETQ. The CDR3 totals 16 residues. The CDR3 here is CASSETRVSGMYGYTF. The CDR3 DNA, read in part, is TGCGCCAGCAGCGAAACCCGGGTCAGCGGGATGTATGGC.